This TCR beta chain was retrieved from a study of blood T cell repertoires in COVID-19. Study background: Material from acute and convalescent COVID-19 was sourced from the United States, Italy and Spain. Sources were T cells, B-cell-depleted T cells, or PBMCs; the material itself was cDNA or gDNA.

The CDR3 sequence is 14 residues long. With 4 bases removed from V and 8 bases from J, the gap between germline ends came to 18 bases. Germline lookup yields CDR1 SQVTM and CDR2 ANQGSEA. In the authors' workflow: Reference gene primer amplification gave estimated nucleated cell counts. Here immunoSEQ multiplex PCR was the method, and the copy in TCRdb shows in-frame clones only, minus some. V, J and clone size are those of that table, while D and trimming were read from the DNA. The sample consists of hundreds of thousands of clones, approximately 90% of them appearing once. Sequencing was carried out using peripheral blood. This clonotype was sampled from a woman aged 40 to 50 who had recovered from COVID-19. The rearrangement joins TRBV29-1 to TRBJ2-1; D is possibly TRBD2 (5 bases). The CDR3 loop reads CSVVWRPYSHEQFF. The CDR3 nucleotides are TGCAGCGTTGTTTGGAGGCCCTATAGCCATGAGCAGTTCTTC.